Shown below are 9 T cell receptor beta chains from a single sample sequenced in a study of patients and donors after allogeneic stem cell transplantation. TCRdb recomputed calls from the RT-PCR reads with MiXCR, one row per CDR3 protein. In the table there are about 410,000 distinct CDR3 sequences, 16% of which are singletons. Sequenced sample: blood, either unsorted or a sorted T cell fraction (not recorded which). The receptors were gathered from a human donor who was either an allogeneic HSCT recipient or a stem cell or donor lymphocyte infusion donor (not recorded which). It is not recorded whose cells these are; they may come from a transplant donor.

The chain uses TRBV12-3 or TRBV12-4 and TRBJ2-7; tentatively, D is TRBD2 (5 bases). The ends were cut back, 6 bases at V and 6 bases at J, with 15 bases in the middle. The CDR3 totals 13 residues. In DNA, the CDR3 is TGTGCCAGCAGCCCCCAATTCAGCGGCGAGCAGTACTTC. Translating gives CASSPQFSGEQYF.

This clonotype showed up many times. The gene calls are TRBV4-1 and TRBJ2-1; 11 nucleotides align to TRBD2. This CDR3 comprises 17 residues. The V gene end was trimmed by 3 bases and the J gene end by 8 bases; junction bases not matched to a gene: 12. Germline loops: CDR1 MGHRA, CDR2 YSYEKL. CDR3 residues: CASSQGASGGTGDEQFF. In DNA, the CDR3 is TGCGCCAGCAGCCAGGGGGCTAGCGGGGGGACAGGCGATGAGCAGTTCTTC.

The chain recombines TRBV2 with TRBJ2-5, with D possibly being TRBD2 (6 bases). Trimming shortened V by 6 bases and J by 4 bases, and 9 bases separated the two germline ends. The CDR3 consists of 12 residues. Germline V lookup: CDR1 SNHLY, CDR2 FYNNEI. The CDR3 reads CASRLGGETQYF. CDR3 coding DNA: TGTGCCAGCAGGTTGGGGGGAGAGACCCAGTACTTC.

The V and J genes are TRBV4-1 and TRBJ2-7; 8 bases map to TRBD1. The CDR3 length is 14 residues. J was trimmed by 6 bases and V by 3 bases; bases with no gene match: 7. Germline V CDR1 and CDR2: MGHRA, YSYEKL. The CDR3 DNA reads TGCGCCAGCAGCCAGGGCAGGGGGCTCAGCGAGCAGTACTTC. Its protein is CASSQGRGLSEQYF.

This clonotype was seen a handful of times. Here the CDR3 reads CASSPSPLATSSGNTIYF. In nucleotides, the CDR3 is TGTGCCAGCTCACCATCTCCTCTGGCGACGAGCTCTGGAAACACCATATATTTT. This sequence joins TRBV18 and TRBJ1-3; D is uncertain. V lost 2 bases and J lost 0, with 17 bases in between. Germline CDR1 and CDR2: KGHSH and LQKENI. The CDR3 spans 18 residues. Based on the CDR3 plus reference TRBV18 and TRBJ1-3, the full variable domain is NAGVMQNPRHLVRRRGQEARLRCSPMKGHSHVYWYRQLPEEGLKFMVYLQKENIIDESGMPKERFSAEFPKEGPSILRIQQVVRGDSAAYFCASSPSPLATSSGNTIYFGEGSWLTVV.

This clonotype was picked up a small number of times. The chain has TRBV6-5 and TRBJ2-7; D remains ambiguous. This CDR3 is built from 12 residues. The germline V gene encodes CDR1 MNHEY and CDR2 SVGAGI. The V end was cut by 2 bases, the J end by 0 bases, with 2 bases between. The CDR3 region is CASSYNSYEQYF. For the CDR3, the DNA is TGTGCCAGCAGTTACAACTCCTACGAGCAGTACTTC.

V is TRBV6-6 and J is TRBJ1-4; D remains unclear. Trimming removed 6 bases at V and 7 bases at J, with 12 bases between. The germline V gene has CDR1 MNHNY and CDR2 SVGAGI (reference sequence). The CDR3 consists of 13 residues. CDR3 loop: CASSTRESEKLFF. In nucleotides, the CDR3 is TGTGCCAGCAGCACAAGGGAGAGTGAAAAACTGTTTTTT.

This clonotype was recorded a few times. The chain recombines TRBV6-1 with TRBJ2-5; 7 bases are a match to TRBD2. Germline assignment: CDR1 MNHNS and CDR2 SASEGT. The CDR3 runs to 14 residues. Trimming removed 6 bases from V and 1 base from J; junction bases left unmatched: 5. The chain's CDR3 is CASRPAGPQETQYF. Here the CDR3 DNA reads TGTGCCAGCAGGCCAGCGGGACCCCAAGAGACCCAGTACTTC.

At least ten counts were recorded for this clonotype. CDR3 loop: CASTLAVNNEQFF. DNA for the CDR3: TGTGCCAGCACCCTTGCGGTGAACAATGAGCAGTTCTTC. The chain combines TRBV12-3 or TRBV12-4 with TRBJ2-1; no definite D call. With 7 bases removed from V and 5 bases from J, the gap between germline ends came to 12 bases. The CDR3 is 13 residues long.